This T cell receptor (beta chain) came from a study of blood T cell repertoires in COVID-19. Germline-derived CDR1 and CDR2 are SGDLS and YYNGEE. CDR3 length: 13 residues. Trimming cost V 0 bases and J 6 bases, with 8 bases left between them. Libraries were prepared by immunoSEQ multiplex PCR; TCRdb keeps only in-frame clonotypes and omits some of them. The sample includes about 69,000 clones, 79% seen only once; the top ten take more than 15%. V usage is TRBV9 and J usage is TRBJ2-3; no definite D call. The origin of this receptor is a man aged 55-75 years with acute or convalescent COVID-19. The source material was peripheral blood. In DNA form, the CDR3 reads TGTGCCAGCAGCGTAGAGAGGCCTGATACGCAGTATTTT. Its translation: CASSVERPDTQYF.